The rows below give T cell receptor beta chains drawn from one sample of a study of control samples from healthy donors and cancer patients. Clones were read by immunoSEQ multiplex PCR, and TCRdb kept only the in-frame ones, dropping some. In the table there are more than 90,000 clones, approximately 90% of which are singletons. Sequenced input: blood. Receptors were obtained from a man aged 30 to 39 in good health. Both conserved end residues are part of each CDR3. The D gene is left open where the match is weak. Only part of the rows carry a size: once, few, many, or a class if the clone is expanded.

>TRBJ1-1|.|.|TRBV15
TGTGCCACCAGCCCAATTGAACACAGTATGAACACTGAAGCTTTCTTT
CATSPIEHSMNTEAFF
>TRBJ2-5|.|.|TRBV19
TGTGCCAGTAGTGCCCCCCCGGACGGTGGAGAGACCCAGTACTTC
CASSAPPDGGETQYF
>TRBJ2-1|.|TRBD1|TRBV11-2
TGTGCCAGCAGCTTAGCTGGGACAGTAGGAAAGTTCTTC
CASSLAGTVGKFF
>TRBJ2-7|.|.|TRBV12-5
TGTGCTAGTGGTTTGGATCGCGTAGGCGAGCAGTACTTC
CASGLDRVGEQYF
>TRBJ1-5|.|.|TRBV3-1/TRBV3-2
TGTGCCAGCAGCCAACATCCGAAAGGGCCTTTTAGCAATCAGCCCCAGCATTTT
CASSQHPKGPFSNQPQHF
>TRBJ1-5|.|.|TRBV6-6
TGTGCCAGCACTCCGGGACATATTAGCAATCAGCCCCAGCATTTT
CASTPGHISNQPQHF
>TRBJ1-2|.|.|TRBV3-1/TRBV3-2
TGTGCCAGCAGCCTATCTCCAGGGTTTGAGTACACCTTC
CASSLSPGFEYTF
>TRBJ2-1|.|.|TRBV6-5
TGTGCCAGCAGTTACTCCCCGTACAATGAGCAGTTCTTC
CASSYSPYNEQFF
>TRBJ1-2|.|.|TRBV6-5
TGTGCCAGCAGTTACTCGGGGGACGGTGGCTACACCTTC
CASSYSGDGGYTF
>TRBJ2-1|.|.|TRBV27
TGTGCCAGCAGTCCCACCTGGTGGGGGAATGAGCAGTTCTTC
CASSPTWWGNEQFF
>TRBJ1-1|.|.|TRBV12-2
TGTGCAACTCATGGAGGTCACACTGAAGCTTTCTTT
CATHGGHTEAFF
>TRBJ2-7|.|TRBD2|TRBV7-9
TGTGCCAGCAGCCTTAGCGGGAGGGTCTTCGAGCAGTACTTC
CASSLSGRVFEQYF
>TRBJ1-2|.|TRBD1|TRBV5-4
TGTGCCAGCAGCCCGGGGACAGTTGTAAAGGACTATGGCTACACCTTC
CASSPGTVVKDYGYTF
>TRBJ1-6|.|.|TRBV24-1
TGTGCCACCAGTGATGGGGGGGGGAGCCACCGGGCACCCCTCCACTTT
CATSDGGGSHRAPLHF
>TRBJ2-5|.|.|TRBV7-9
TGTGCCAGCAGCTTTTTGGGCTCCCAAGAGACCCAGTACTTC
CASSFLGSQETQYF
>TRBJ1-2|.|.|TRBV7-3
TGTGCCAGCAGCTTAACGCCCTCCAACTATGGCTACACCTTC
CASSLTPSNYGYTF
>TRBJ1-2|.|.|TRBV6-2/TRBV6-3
TGTGCCAGCAGTTCGGGCGGACCTAACTATGGCTACACCTTC
CASSSGGPNYGYTF
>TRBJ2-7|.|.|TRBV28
TGTGCCAGCAGCTTTGGCGGGACCGACGAGCAGTACTTC
CASSFGGTDEQYF
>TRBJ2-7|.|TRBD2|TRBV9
TGTGCCAGCAGCCCCCGACTAGCGGACCTCTACGAGCAGTACTTC
CASSPRLADLYEQYF
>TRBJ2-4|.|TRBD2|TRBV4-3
TGCGCCAGCAGCCAAGATCTAAGGACTAGCAAACACATTCAGTACTTC
CASSQDLRTSKHIQYF
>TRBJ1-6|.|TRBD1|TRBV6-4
TGTGCCAGCAGTTCGTCGGACAGGGGTAATTCACCCCTCCACTTT
CASSSSDRGNSPLHF
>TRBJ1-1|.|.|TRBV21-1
TGTGCCAGCAGCAGAATACAACCCCGACAGGTTAACACTGAAGCTTTCTTT
CASSRIQPRQVNTEAFF
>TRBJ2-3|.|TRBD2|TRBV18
TGTGCCAGCTCACCACGGCAGCGGGGGGTTAGCACAGATACGCAGTATTTT
CASSPRQRGVSTDTQYF
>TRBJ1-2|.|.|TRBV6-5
TGTGCCAGCAGTTCCGACCTTCGGTATGGCTACACCTTC
CASSSDLRYGYTF
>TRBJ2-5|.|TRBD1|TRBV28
TGTGCCAGCAGTTTCTCTTATGGACAGGCGCGAGAAGAGACCCAGTACTTC
CASSFSYGQAREETQYF
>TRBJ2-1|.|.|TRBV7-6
TGTGCCAGCTCCACCGCCGGCAGGGAGCAGTTCTTC
CASSTAGREQFF
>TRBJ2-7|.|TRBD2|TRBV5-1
TGCGCCAGCAGCCGCGGGGCGCGGGAGGGTTCGTACGAGCAGTACTTC
CASSRGAREGSYEQYF
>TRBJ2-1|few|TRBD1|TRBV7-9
TGTGCCAGCAGCGCCGGGACAGGGGGCTACAATGAGCAGTTCTTC
CASSAGTGGYNEQFF
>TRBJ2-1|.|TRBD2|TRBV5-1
TGCGCCAGCAGCTTACCAAGGACTAGCGGCAATTACAATGAGCAGTTCTTC
CASSLPRTSGNYNEQFF
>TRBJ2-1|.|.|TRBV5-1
TGCGCCAGCAGCAAAAGACCAGGGTCGGGGTACAATGAGCAGTTCTTC
CASSKRPGSGYNEQFF
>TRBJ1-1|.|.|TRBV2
TGTGCCAGCAGTGAAAGGATCCTAGGGGCAGTGAACACTGAAGCTTTCTTT
CASSERILGAVNTEAFF
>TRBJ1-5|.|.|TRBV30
TGTGCCTGGAGTGACTCCTTCGATCAGCCCCAGCATTTT
CAWSDSFDQPQHF
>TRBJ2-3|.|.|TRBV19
TGTGCCAGTAGTATAGACGGCGCAGGGGGCACAGATACGCAGTATTTT
CASSIDGAGGTDTQYF
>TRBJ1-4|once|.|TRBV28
TGTGCCAGCAGTTCTGGTACAACTAATGAAAAACTGTTTTTT
CASSSGTTNEKLFF
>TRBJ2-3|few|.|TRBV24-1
TGTGCCACCAGTGATCCTGGTAGGGACACTAAAAATACGCAGTATTTT
CATSDPGRDTKNTQYF
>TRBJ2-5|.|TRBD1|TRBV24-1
TGTGCCACCAGTGAGCCCACCGGGACAGGGTCTGGTGAGACCCAGTACTTC
CATSEPTGTGSGETQYF
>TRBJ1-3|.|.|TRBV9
TGTGCCAGCAGCGTAGCGTCAGGGTTAGGAAACACCATATATTTT
CASSVASGLGNTIYF
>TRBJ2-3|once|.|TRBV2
TGTGCCAGCAAGGGCGGCACAGATACGCAGTATTTT
CASKGGTDTQYF
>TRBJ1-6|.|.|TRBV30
TGTGCCTGGAGAGCCCCAGGGGAACCTAGGGCCCTCCACTTT
CAWRAPGEPRALHF
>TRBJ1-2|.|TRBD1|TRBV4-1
TGCGCCAGCAGCCTCGACAGGGGAAGCTATGGCTACACCTTC
CASSLDRGSYGYTF
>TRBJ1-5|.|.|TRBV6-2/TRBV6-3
TGTGCCAGCAGTTACGTCCCAGGGCAAGGGCCCTGGCAGCCCCAGCATTTT
CASSYVPGQGPWQPQHF
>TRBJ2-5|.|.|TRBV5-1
TGCGCCAGCAGCTTTGGGGGGTCAGGAGAGACCCAGTACTTC
CASSFGGSGETQYF
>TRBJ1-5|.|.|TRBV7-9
TGTGCCAGCAGTCGGTGGGGTAGCAATCAGCCCCAGCATTTT
CASSRWGSNQPQHF
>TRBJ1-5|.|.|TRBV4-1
TGCGCCAGCAGCCAAGCAGGGGCCGGGGAGCCCCAGCATTTT
CASSQAGAGEPQHF
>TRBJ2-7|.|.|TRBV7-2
TGTGCCAGCAGCAGGTTTTCCTACGAGCAGTACTTC
CASSRFSYEQYF
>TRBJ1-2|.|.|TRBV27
TGTGCCAGCAGCCCCGGCCCGGAGGATGGCTACACCTTC
CASSPGPEDGYTF
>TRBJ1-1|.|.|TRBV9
TGTGCCAGCAGCGTAATGGATTACACTGAAGCTTTCTTT
CASSVMDYTEAFF
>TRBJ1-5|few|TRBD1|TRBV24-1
TGTGCCCCAAAAGCAGGGGGCGAAGGCAATCAGCCCCAGCATTTT
CAPKAGGEGNQPQHF
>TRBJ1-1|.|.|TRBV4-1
TGCGCCAGCAGCCAAGATCGGGGGAGTAGGGGCACTGAAGCTTTCTTT
CASSQDRGSRGTEAFF
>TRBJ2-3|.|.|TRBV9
TGTGCCAGCAGCCCTCCCATCGGGGATACGCAGTATTTT
CASSPPIGDTQYF
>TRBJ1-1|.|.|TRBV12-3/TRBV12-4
TGTGCCAGCAGTGTCGGGGTGAACACTGAAGCTTTCTTT
CASSVGVNTEAFF
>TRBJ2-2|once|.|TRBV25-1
TGTGCCAGCACAGTCGCCGGGGAGCTGTTTTTT
CASTVAGELFF
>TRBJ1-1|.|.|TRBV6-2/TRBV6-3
TGTGCCAGCAGTCGCGAGGGGTACACTGAAGCTTTCTTT
CASSREGYTEAFF
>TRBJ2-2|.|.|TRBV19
TGTGCCAGCCGGGACCTTGTTGGGGAGCTGTTTTTT
CASRDLVGELFF
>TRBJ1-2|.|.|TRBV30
TGTGCCTGGAGTCCAGGGGCTGGCTACACCTTC
CAWSPGAGYTF
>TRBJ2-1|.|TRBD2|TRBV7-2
TGTGCCAGCAGCTTAGGTGGGACTAGCTACAATGAGCAGTTCTTC
CASSLGGTSYNEQFF